This paragraph covers one T cell receptor beta chain sequence. The CDR3 has 15 amino acids. Germline V CDR1 and CDR2: MDHEN, SYDVKM. The V end lost 5 bases, the J end lost 9 bases, and 20 bases lay between the germline ends. The entry originates in a study of blood T cells in healthy people across ages. Alongside a J-beta primer mix, a sample-barcoded 5' primer served in a second PCR lasting roughly 6 to 12 cycles. TCRdb re-analysed the 5' RACE reads in MiXCR, keeping a single row per CDR3 protein. The sample includes some 1,800,000 distinct CDR3 sequences, around 42% of them seen just once. The sample consisted of blood. The TCR comes from a human donor in good health. The V call is TRBV28, the J call TRBJ2-1; the D gene is possibly TRBD2 (7 bases). CDR3 bases: TGTGCCAGCAGTCGTTACAGAGACGGGGGGCTTGAGCAGTTCTTC. Its protein is CASSRYRDGGLEQFF. The whole variable domain, remainder taken from reference TRBV28 and TRBJ2-1, is DVKVTQSSRYLVKRTGEKVFLECVQDMDHENMFWYRQDPGLGLRLIYFSYDVKMKEKGDIPEGYSVSREKKERFSLILESASTNQTSMYLCASSRYRDGGLEQFFGPGTRLTVL.